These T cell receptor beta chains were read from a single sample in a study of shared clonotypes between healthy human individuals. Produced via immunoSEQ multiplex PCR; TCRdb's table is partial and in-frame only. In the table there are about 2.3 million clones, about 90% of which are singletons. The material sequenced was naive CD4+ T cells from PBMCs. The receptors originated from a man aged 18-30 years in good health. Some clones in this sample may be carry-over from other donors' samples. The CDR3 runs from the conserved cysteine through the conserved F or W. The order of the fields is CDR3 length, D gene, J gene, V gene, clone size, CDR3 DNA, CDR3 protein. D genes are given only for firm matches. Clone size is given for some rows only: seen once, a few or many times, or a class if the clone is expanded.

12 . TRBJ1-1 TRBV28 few TGTGCCAGCAGTTCCCGGGGCGTTGAAGCTTTCTTT CASSSRGVEAFF
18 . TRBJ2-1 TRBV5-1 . TGCGCCAGCAGCTTGGGTTGGGGGGGCACAGGGTCCTACAATGAGCAGTTCTTC CASSLGWGGTGSYNEQFF
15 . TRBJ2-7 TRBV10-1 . TGCGCCAGCAGTGAGAACTGGCGGGAAGTAGGCGAGCAGTACTTC CASSENWREVGEQYF
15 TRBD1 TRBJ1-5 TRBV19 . TGTGCCAGTACCCCACCCAACAGGGGGAATCAGCCCCAGCATTTT CASTPPNRGNQPQHF
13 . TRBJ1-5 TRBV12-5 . TGTGCTAGTGGTTTTTCCACGCTTCAGCCCCAGCATTTT CASGFSTLQPQHF
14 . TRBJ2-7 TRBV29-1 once TGCAGCGTCATGTACCGGGACGTCCAGGGCGAGCAGTACTTC CSVMYRDVQGEQYF
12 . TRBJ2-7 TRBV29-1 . TGCAGCGTTGTGGTCGACTCCTACGAGCAGTACTTC CSVVVDSYEQYF
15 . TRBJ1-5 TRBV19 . TGTGCCAGTAGTATTGGGGGGCTCGGCAATCAGCCCCAGCATTTT CASSIGGLGNQPQHF
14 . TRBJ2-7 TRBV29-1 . TGCAGCGCATCAACCGGGACTGGAGACTACGAGCAGTACTTC CSASTGTGDYEQYF
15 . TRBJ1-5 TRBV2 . TGTGCCAGCAGTGGAAGTGGAGGCGGCAATCAGCCCCAGCATTTT CASSGSGGGNQPQHF
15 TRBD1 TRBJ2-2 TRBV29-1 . TGCAGCGTTGTTGGACAGGGTTCGAACACCGGGGAGCTGTTTTTT CSVVGQGSNTGELFF
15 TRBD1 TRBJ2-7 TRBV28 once TGTGCCAGCAGTTCACCACGGACAGGAACCTACGAGCAGTACTTC CASSSPRTGTYEQYF
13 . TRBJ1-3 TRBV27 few TGTGCCAGCAGTGGGCAGGGTGGAAACACCATATATTTT CASSGQGGNTIYF
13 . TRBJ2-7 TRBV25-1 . TGTGCCAGCACCTTTTCGGCACCCTACGAGCAGTACTTC CASTFSAPYEQYF
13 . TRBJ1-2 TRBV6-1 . TGTGCCAGCAGTGAAGCGGCAGGGACTGGCTACACCTTC CASSEAAGTGYTF
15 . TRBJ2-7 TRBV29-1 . TGCAGCGTTTCCAAGCGGACAGTAAGCTCCTACGAGCAGTACTTC CSVSKRTVSSYEQYF
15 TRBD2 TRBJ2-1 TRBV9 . TGTGCCAGCAGCGTAGGAGTAGCGGGGGGTAATGAGCAGTTCTTC CASSVGVAGGNEQFF
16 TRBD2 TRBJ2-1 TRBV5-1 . TGCGCCAGCAGCGGTACTAGCGGGACCCTTAACAATGAGCAGTTCTTC CASSGTSGTLNNEQFF
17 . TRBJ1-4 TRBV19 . TGTGCCAGTAGTCGCCCAGGGGACACCTCAACTAATGAAAAACTGTTTTTT CASSRPGDTSTNEKLFF
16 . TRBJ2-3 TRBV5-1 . TGCGCCAGCAGCTTGGATGCTTCTAGAGGCCCAGATACGCAGTATTTT CASSLDASRGPDTQYF
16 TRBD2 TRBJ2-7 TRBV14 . TGTGCCAGCAGCCAGCTAGCGGGAACCCTAACGAACGAGCAGTACTTC CASSQLAGTLTNEQYF
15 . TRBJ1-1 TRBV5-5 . TGTGCCAGCCCGACAGGCGGGATTGGCGGACAACTACTACCCTTT CASPTGGIGGQLLPF
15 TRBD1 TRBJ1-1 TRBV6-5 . TGTGCCAGCAGTTACGGTCAGGGGGGATTCACTGAAGCTTTCTTT CASSYGQGGFTEAFF
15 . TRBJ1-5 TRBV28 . TGTGCCAGCGGCCGGCCCCAGTATAAACTCCAGCCCCAGCATTTT CASGRPQYKLQPQHF
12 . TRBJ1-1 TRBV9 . TGTGCCAGCAGCGGGATGAACACTGAAGCTTTCTTT CASSGMNTEAFF
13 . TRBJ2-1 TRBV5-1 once TGCGCCAGCAGCTCCGCGTGGGGCAATGAGCAGTTCTTC CASSSAWGNEQFF
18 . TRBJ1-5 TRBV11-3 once TGTGCCAGCAGCTTAGATTCGGGTCGGGGTCATAGCAATCAGCCCCAGCATTTT CASSLDSGRGHSNQPQHF
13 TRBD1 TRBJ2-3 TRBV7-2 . TGTGCCAGCGCGACAGGGGTGCCAGATACGCAGTATTTT CASATGVPDTQYF
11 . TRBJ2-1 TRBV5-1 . TGCGCCAGCAGCTTGGCCGATGAGCAGTTCTTC CASSLADEQFF
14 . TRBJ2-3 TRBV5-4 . TGTGCCAGCAGCTCACAAGGTGATACAGATACGCAGTATTTT CASSSQGDTDTQYF
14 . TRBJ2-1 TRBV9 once TGTGCCAGCAGCGTAGACTTAGCTAACAATGAGCAGTTCTTC CASSVDLANNEQFF
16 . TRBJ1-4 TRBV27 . TGTGCCAGCAGTTCCAAGTGGCCGGAGACCGATGAAAAACTGTTTTTT CASSSKWPETDEKLFF
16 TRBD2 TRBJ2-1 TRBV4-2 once TGTGCCAGCAGCCCAAGACTAGCGGGAGGGAGGCATGAGCAGTTCTTC CASSPRLAGGRHEQFF
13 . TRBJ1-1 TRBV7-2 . TGTGCCAGCAGCTTAGTACGGGGGACTGAAGCTTTCTTT CASSLVRGTEAFF
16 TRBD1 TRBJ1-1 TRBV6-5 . TGTGCCAGCAGTTACCGACAGGGGGCTATGGTCACTGAAGCTTTCTTT CASSYRQGAMVTEAFF
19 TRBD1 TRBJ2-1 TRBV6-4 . TGTGCCAGCAGCCCTGCGGACAGGGGGCGAGAGGTATCCTACAATGAGCAGTTCTTC CASSPADRGREVSYNEQFF
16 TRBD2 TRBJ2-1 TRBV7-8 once TGTGCCAGCAGCGCTCGACTAGCGGGAGGGCCCAATGAGCAGTTCTTC CASSARLAGGPNEQFF
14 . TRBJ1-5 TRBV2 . TGTGCCAGCAGTGAGTGGACACAGAATCAGCCCCAGCATTTT CASSEWTQNQPQHF
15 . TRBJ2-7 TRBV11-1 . TGTGCCAGCAGCTCTACGATGTCTGGCGGCTACGAGCAGTACTTC CASSSTMSGGYEQYF
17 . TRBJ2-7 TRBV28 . TGTGCCAGCAGATCTAACCCCGGAACGGGCTCGAACTACGAGCAGTACTTC CASRSNPGTGSNYEQYF
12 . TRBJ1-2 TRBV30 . TGTGCCTGGAATGGGGGCACGGATGGCTACACCTTC CAWNGGTDGYTF